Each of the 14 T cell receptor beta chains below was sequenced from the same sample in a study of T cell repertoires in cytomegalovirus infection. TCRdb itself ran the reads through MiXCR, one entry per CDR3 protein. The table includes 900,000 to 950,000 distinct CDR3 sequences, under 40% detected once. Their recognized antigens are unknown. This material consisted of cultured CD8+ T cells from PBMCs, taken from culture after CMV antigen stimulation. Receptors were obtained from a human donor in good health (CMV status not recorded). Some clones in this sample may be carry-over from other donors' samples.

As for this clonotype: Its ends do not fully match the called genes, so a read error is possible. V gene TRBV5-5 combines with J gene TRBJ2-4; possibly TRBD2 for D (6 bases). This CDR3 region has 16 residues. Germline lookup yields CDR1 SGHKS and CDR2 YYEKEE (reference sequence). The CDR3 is CANSPGSLTAKNIQYF. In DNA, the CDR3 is TGTGCCAACAGCCCCGGGAGTTTAACAGCCAAAAACATTCAGTACTTC.

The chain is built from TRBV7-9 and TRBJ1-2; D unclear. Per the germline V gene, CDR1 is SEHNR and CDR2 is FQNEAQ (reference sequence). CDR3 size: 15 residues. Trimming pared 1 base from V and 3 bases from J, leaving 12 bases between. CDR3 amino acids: CASSLEGGWDYGYTF. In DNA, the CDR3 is TGTGCCAGCAGCTTAGAGGGAGGCTGGGACTATGGCTACACCTTC.

This CDR3 reads CASSGKRDLGYQETQYF. The CDR3 region has the DNA TGCGCCAGCAGTGGAAAGCGGGACCTAGGATACCAAGAGACCCAGTACTTC. This chain links TRBV10-2 with TRBJ2-5, with TRBD2 matching over 7 bases. Per the germline V gene, CDR1 is WSHSY and CDR2 is SAAADI. Losses at the gene ends were 4 bases for V and 0 bases for J; bases not matched to a gene: 11. This CDR3 contains 17 residues.

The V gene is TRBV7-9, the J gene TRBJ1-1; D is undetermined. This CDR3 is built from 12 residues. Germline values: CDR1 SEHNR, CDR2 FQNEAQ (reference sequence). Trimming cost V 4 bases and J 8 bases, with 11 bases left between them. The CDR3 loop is CASSSPIREAFF. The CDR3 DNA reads TGTGCCAGCAGCTCCCCGATCAGAGAAGCTTTCTTT.

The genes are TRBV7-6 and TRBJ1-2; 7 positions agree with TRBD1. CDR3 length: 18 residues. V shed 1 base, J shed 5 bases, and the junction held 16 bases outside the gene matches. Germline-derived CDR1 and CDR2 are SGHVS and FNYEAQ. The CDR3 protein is CASSLVAVSRDSCYGYTF. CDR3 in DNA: TGTGCCAGCAGCTTAGTCGCCGTTTCTCGGGACAGCTGTTATGGCTACACCTTC.

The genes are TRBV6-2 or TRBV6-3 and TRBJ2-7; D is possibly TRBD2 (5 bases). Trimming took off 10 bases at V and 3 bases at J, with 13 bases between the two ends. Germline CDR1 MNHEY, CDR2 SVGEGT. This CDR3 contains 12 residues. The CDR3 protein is CATSLRDYEQYV. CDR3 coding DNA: TGTGCCACCTCCCTGAGGGACTACGAGCAGTACGTC.

CDR3 sequence: CASSLTTEPPSRGYTF. CDR3 nucleotide sequence: TGCGCCAGCAGCCTTACGACAGAACCCCCATCACGGGGCTACACCTTC. The gene calls are TRBV4-1 and TRBJ1-2; D is perhaps TRBD1 (5 bases). Germline CDR1 is MGHRA and CDR2 is YSYEKL. V gave up 4 bases and J gave up 8 bases, with 23 bases separating them. The CDR3 is made up of 16 amino acids.

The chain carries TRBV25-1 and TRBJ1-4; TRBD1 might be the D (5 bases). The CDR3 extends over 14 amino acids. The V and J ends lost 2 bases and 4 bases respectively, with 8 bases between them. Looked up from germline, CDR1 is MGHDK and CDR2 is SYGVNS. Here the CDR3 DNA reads TGTGCCAGCAGTGAAGACAGTTATAATGAAAAACTGTTTTTT. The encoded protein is CASSEDSYNEKLFF.

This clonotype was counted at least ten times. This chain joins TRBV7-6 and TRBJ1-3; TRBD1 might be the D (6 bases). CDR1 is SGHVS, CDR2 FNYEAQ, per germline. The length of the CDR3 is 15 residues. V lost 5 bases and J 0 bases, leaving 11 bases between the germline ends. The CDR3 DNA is TGTGCCAGCAGCGAGGACAGTTCCTCTGGAAACACCATATATTTT. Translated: CASSEDSSSGNTIYF.

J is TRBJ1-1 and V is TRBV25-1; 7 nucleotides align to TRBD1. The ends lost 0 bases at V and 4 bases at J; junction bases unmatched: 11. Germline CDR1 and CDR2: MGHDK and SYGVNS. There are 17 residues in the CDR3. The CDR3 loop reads CASSEYLTGEGTTEAFF. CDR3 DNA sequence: TGTGCCAGCAGTGAATATTTAACAGGGGAGGGGACCACTGAAGCTTTCTTT.

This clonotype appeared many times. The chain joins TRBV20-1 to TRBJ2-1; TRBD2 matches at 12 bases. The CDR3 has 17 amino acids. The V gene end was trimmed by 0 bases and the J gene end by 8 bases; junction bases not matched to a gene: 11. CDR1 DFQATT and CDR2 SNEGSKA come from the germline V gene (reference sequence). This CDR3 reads CSARDLWASGGADEQFF. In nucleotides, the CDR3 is TGCAGTGCTAGAGATCTCTGGGCTAGCGGGGGGGCGGATGAGCAGTTCTTC.

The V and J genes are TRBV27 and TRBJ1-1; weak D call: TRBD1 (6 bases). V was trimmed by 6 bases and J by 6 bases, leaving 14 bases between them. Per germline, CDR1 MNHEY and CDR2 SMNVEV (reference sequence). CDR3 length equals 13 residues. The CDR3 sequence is CASRGGGVAEAFF. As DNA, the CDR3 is TGTGCCAGCAGAGGGGGGGGGGTGGCTGAAGCTTTCTTT.

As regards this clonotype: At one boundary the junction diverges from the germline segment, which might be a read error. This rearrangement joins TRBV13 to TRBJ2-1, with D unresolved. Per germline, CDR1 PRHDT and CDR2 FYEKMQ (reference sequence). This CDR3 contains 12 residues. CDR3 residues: CASSPQRREQLF. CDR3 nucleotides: TGTGCCAGCAGTCCCCAACGACGCGAGCAGCTCTTC. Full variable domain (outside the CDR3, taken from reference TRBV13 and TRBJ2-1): AAGVIQSPRHLIKEKRETATLKCYPIPRHDTVYWYQQGPGQDPQFLISFYEKMQSDKGSIPDRFSAQQFSDYHSELNMSSLELGDSALYFCASSPQRREQLFGPGTRLTVL.

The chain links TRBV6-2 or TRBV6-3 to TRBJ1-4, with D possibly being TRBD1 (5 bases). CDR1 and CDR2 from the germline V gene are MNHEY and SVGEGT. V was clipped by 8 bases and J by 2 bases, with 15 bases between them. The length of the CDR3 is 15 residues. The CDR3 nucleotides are TGTGCCAGCGGATTATCGGGACGTACTAATGAAAAACTGTTTTTT. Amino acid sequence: CASGLSGRTNEKLFF.